This is a list of T cell receptor beta chains from one sample in a study of radiotherapy plus CTLA-4 blockade in lung cancer. The method was immunoSEQ multiplex PCR; TCRdb's version includes in-frame clones alone and lacks a portion of them. Of about 73,000 clones listed, roughly 84% were seen once; the top ten hold roughly two fifths. Sample: peripheral blood, taken from a patient treated with radiotherapy plus ipilimumab. The source is a human donor with non-small cell lung cancer that progressed on radiotherapy plus ipilimumab. The CDR3 runs from the conserved cysteine through the conserved F or W. The order of the fields is J gene, clone size, V gene, D gene, CDR3 DNA, CDR3 protein. D genes are given only for firm matches. Rows may omit the clone size; those that give it use once, few, many or a size class.

j_call: TRBJ2-5
clone_size: NA
v_call: TRBV2
d_call: TRBD2
cdr3_nt: TGTGCCAGCAGATGGACTAGCGGCGATGAGACCCAGTACTTC
cdr3_aa: CASRWTSGDETQYF

j_call: TRBJ1-2
clone_size: NA
v_call: TRBV10-3
d_call: NA
cdr3_nt: TGTGCCACTAAAGAGGACACCGGCTATGGCTACACCTTC
cdr3_aa: CATKEDTGYGYTF

j_call: TRBJ2-2
clone_size: NA
v_call: TRBV19
d_call: NA
cdr3_nt: TGTGCCAGTAGTATTTGGTCAGGACCCGCGAACACCGGGGAGCTGTTTTTT
cdr3_aa: CASSIWSGPANTGELFF

j_call: TRBJ2-1
clone_size: NA
v_call: TRBV5-8
d_call: TRBD2
cdr3_nt: TGTGCCAGCAGCTTTATAGGGTTCGTAATGGGAGGGCCTCGGAATGAGCAGTTCTTC
cdr3_aa: CASSFIGFVMGGPRNEQFF

j_call: TRBJ1-3
clone_size: NA
v_call: TRBV9
d_call: NA
cdr3_nt: TGTGCCAGCAGCGTAGAGGGGGGAAACACCATATATTTT
cdr3_aa: CASSVEGGNTIYF

j_call: TRBJ1-3
clone_size: NA
v_call: TRBV10-3
d_call: NA
cdr3_nt: TGTGCCATCAGTCCTCAGGGTGGCTCTGGAAACACCATATATTTT
cdr3_aa: CAISPQGGSGNTIYF

j_call: TRBJ2-5
clone_size: NA
v_call: TRBV7-6
d_call: TRBD2
cdr3_nt: TGTGCCAGCAGCTTAGGAGTCGGACTAGCGGGGCAAGAGACCCAGTACTTC
cdr3_aa: CASSLGVGLAGQETQYF

j_call: TRBJ1-5
clone_size: NA
v_call: TRBV27
d_call: TRBD1
cdr3_nt: TGTGCCAGCAGTTTGGAGGGGGCTGGCAATCAGCCCCAGCATTTT
cdr3_aa: CASSLEGAGNQPQHF

j_call: TRBJ1-3
clone_size: NA
v_call: TRBV30
d_call: NA
cdr3_nt: TGTGCCTGTAACCCAGAAAACTCTGGAAACACCATATATTTT
cdr3_aa: CACNPENSGNTIYF

j_call: TRBJ2-1
clone_size: NA
v_call: TRBV10-3
d_call: NA
cdr3_nt: TGTGCCATCAGTGCCCCCGGGACGTCGCAGTTCTTC
cdr3_aa: CAISAPGTSQFF

j_call: TRBJ2-2
clone_size: NA
v_call: TRBV2
d_call: NA
cdr3_nt: TGTGCCAGCACTCGGGAAAACTCGAACACCGGGGAGCTGTTTTTT
cdr3_aa: CASTRENSNTGELFF

j_call: TRBJ1-2
clone_size: NA
v_call: TRBV2
d_call: TRBD1
cdr3_nt: TGTGCCAGCACCGGACAGGGGGCCTATGGCTACACCTTC
cdr3_aa: CASTGQGAYGYTF

j_call: TRBJ2-7
clone_size: NA
v_call: TRBV9
d_call: NA
cdr3_nt: TGTGCCAGCAGCGTAGGGGGGGGCTGGCAGTACTTC
cdr3_aa: CASSVGGGWQYF

j_call: TRBJ2-7
clone_size: NA
v_call: TRBV19
d_call: NA
cdr3_nt: TGTGCCAGTAGTTCGGGACACAACTACGAGCAGTACTTC
cdr3_aa: CASSSGHNYEQYF

j_call: TRBJ2-7
clone_size: NA
v_call: TRBV9
d_call: NA
cdr3_nt: TGTGCCAGCAGCCTAGATTCCGGGGGACCCTACGAGCAGTACTTC
cdr3_aa: CASSLDSGGPYEQYF

j_call: TRBJ2-1
clone_size: NA
v_call: TRBV4-2
d_call: TRBD1
cdr3_nt: TGTGCCAGCAGCCAGGCGGGACAGGGGGCCTACAATGAGCAGTTCTTC
cdr3_aa: CASSQAGQGAYNEQFF

j_call: TRBJ2-3
clone_size: NA
v_call: TRBV19
d_call: NA
cdr3_nt: TGTGCCAGTAGTATAACCGGGGTCGGCTCAGATACGCAGTATTTT
cdr3_aa: CASSITGVGSDTQYF

j_call: TRBJ2-7
clone_size: NA
v_call: TRBV14
d_call: TRBD1
cdr3_nt: TGTGCCAGCAGCCAACTCGGGGACAGCTACGAGCAGTACTTC
cdr3_aa: CASSQLGDSYEQYF

j_call: TRBJ2-2
clone_size: NA
v_call: TRBV6-5
d_call: TRBD1
cdr3_nt: TGTGCCAGCAGTTACCCGCAGGGGGCGAACACCGGGGAGCTGTTTTTT
cdr3_aa: CASSYPQGANTGELFF

j_call: TRBJ2-1
clone_size: NA
v_call: TRBV30
d_call: TRBD2
cdr3_nt: TGTGCCTGGAGTGATGGTAGCGGGAGTCCCAATGAGCAGTTCTTC
cdr3_aa: CAWSDGSGSPNEQFF

j_call: TRBJ2-7
clone_size: once
v_call: TRBV7-8
d_call: TRBD1
cdr3_nt: TGTGCCAGCAGCTCCCTCCGAGGGACAGTATACGAGCAGTACTTC
cdr3_aa: CASSSLRGTVYEQYF

j_call: TRBJ1-2
clone_size: NA
v_call: TRBV7-9
d_call: NA
cdr3_nt: TGTGCCAGCAGCCGGGGGGAGAATGGCTACACCTTC
cdr3_aa: CASSRGENGYTF

j_call: TRBJ1-2
clone_size: NA
v_call: TRBV12-5
d_call: NA
cdr3_nt: TGTGCTAGTGGTTTGGTACGGGACCGCATGAGGGATGGCTACACCTTC
cdr3_aa: CASGLVRDRMRDGYTF

j_call: TRBJ1-5
clone_size: NA
v_call: TRBV4-1
d_call: NA
cdr3_nt: TGCGCCAGCAGCCAAGAATGGTCAAATCAGCCCCAGCATTTT
cdr3_aa: CASSQEWSNQPQHF

j_call: TRBJ2-3
clone_size: once
v_call: TRBV10-3
d_call: NA
cdr3_nt: TGTGCCATCAGTGAGCCCAAAGGTCAGGGCGGTTTGGTCTCGACAGATACGCAGTATTTT
cdr3_aa: CAISEPKGQGGLVSTDTQYF

j_call: TRBJ2-1
clone_size: NA
v_call: TRBV5-1
d_call: NA
cdr3_nt: TGCGCCAGCAGTTCAGGACTGTCCGATGAGCAGTTCTTC
cdr3_aa: CASSSGLSDEQFF

j_call: TRBJ1-2
clone_size: NA
v_call: TRBV2
d_call: NA
cdr3_nt: TGTGCCAGCAGTGAAGCTCGGGACAACTATGGCTACACCTTC
cdr3_aa: CASSEARDNYGYTF

j_call: TRBJ2-5
clone_size: NA
v_call: TRBV5-1
d_call: TRBD1
cdr3_nt: TGCGCCAGCAGCTCGCCAGGGGGCGATGAGACCCAGTACTTC
cdr3_aa: CASSSPGGDETQYF

j_call: TRBJ2-5
clone_size: few
v_call: TRBV2
d_call: NA
cdr3_nt: TGTGCCAGCAGTGAGACCCAGTACTTC
cdr3_aa: CASSETQYF

j_call: TRBJ2-3
clone_size: NA
v_call: TRBV28
d_call: NA
cdr3_nt: TGTGCCAGCAGTTTTCGTCGTCTGGGGGCAGATACGCAGTATTTT
cdr3_aa: CASSFRRLGADTQYF

j_call: TRBJ2-2
clone_size: NA
v_call: TRBV6-1
d_call: TRBD1
cdr3_nt: TGTGCCAGCAGTGAAGAGGGACAGGGGGATTACACCGGGGAGCTGTTTTTT
cdr3_aa: CASSEEGQGDYTGELFF

j_call: TRBJ2-7
clone_size: once
v_call: TRBV19
d_call: TRBD2
cdr3_nt: TGTGCCAGTAGACCCGGACTAGCCATCTCCGAGCAGTACTTC
cdr3_aa: CASRPGLAISEQYF

j_call: TRBJ2-2
clone_size: NA
v_call: TRBV13
d_call: NA
cdr3_nt: TGTGCCAGCAGCTTCCGCGGGACAACCACCGGGGAGCTGTTTTTT
cdr3_aa: CASSFRGTTTGELFF